A single sample is the source of the 15 T cell receptor beta chains below, sequenced in a study of T-cell memory formation after mild COVID-19. Each CDR3 protein is one row after TCRdb ran MiXCR on the 5' RACE reads. The sample has 450,000 or so distinct CDR3 sequences, roughly 25% seen once. The source material was PBMCs or a T cell subset sorted from them (not recorded which). These receptors all come from an adult woman who had mild COVID-19 (a few samples of this study predate the infection). Cell type and time point are not known.

The V and J genes are TRBV5-6 and TRBJ2-5; D perhaps matches TRBD2 (6 bases). The CDR3 covers 18 residues. Germline V CDR1 and CDR2: SGHDT, YYEEEE. The V and J ends lost 3 bases and 0 bases respectively, with 21 bases between them. CDR3 coding DNA: TGTGCCAGCAGCTCGGAGGGTGGTCCCAGGGCGTACCAAGAGACCCAGTACTTC. Protein product: CASSSEGGPRAYQETQYF.

CDR3 sequence: CASSTARGLGTEAFF. The CDR3 DNA reads TGTGCCAGCAGCACCGCGAGGGGGCTGGGCACTGAAGCTTTCTTT. The chain is built from TRBV12-3 or TRBV12-4 and TRBJ1-1, with TRBD1 identical over 7 bases. Trimming took 6 bases from V and 4 from J; bases not matched to a gene: 11. This CDR3 region has 15 residues.

The chain uses TRBV7-2 and TRBJ1-1; TRBD1 might be the D (6 bases). With 6 bases removed from V and 1 base from J, the gap between germline ends came to 24 bases. The CDR3 length is 18 residues. Germline-derived CDR1 and CDR2 are SGHTA and FQGNSA. CDR3 sequence reads: CASRKIRPQRQENTEAFF. As DNA, the CDR3 is TGTGCCAGCAGAAAGATTAGGCCCCAGAGACAGGAGAACACTGAAGCTTTCTTT.

V and J are TRBV7-6 and TRBJ1-1; 11 nucleotides match TRBD1. The CDR3 is 16 amino acids. Germline loops: CDR1 SGHVS, CDR2 FNYEAQ. The ends lost 3 bases at V and 5 bases at J; junction bases unmatched: 8. The CDR3 DNA sequence: TGTGCCAGCAGCTTCGGACAGGGGGCGATGCGGACTGAAGCTTTCTTT. Amino acid sequence: CASSFGQGAMRTEAFF.

This chain links TRBV20-1 with TRBJ2-2, with 9 nucleotides matching TRBD1. CDR1 and CDR2 from the germline V gene are DFQATT and SNEGSKA (reference sequence). The ends lost 2 bases at V and 1 base at J; junction bases unmatched: 8. The CDR3 contains 17 residues. The CDR3 is CSARHPGQGRNTGELFF. CDR3 in DNA: TGCAGTGCTAGACATCCTGGACAGGGGCGGAACACCGGGGAGCTGTTTTTT.

J is TRBJ2-7 and V is TRBV27; 7 bases line up with TRBD2. In germline, CDR1 is MNHEY, CDR2 SMNVEV (reference sequence). This CDR3 region has 15 residues. V shed 1 base, J shed 4 bases, and the junction held 7 bases outside the gene matches. The CDR3 nucleotides are TGTGCCAGCAGTTTATGGGAGGGGCGTGCGTACGAGCAGTACTTC. It specifies CASSLWEGRAYEQYF.

This clonotype has a handful of counts. The chain carries TRBV3-1 and TRBJ2-5; 7 nucleotides align to TRBD1. The V and J ends lost 0 bases and 2 bases, in that order; junction bases with no gene match: 6. The CDR3 has 16 residues. CDR1 LGHDT and CDR2 YNNKEL come from the germline V gene (reference sequence). CDR3 nucleotides: TGTGCCAGCAGCCAAGAACGTTGGGGACAGCAAGAGACCCAGTACTTC. Translating gives CASSQERWGQQETQYF.

V usage is TRBV9 and J usage is TRBJ2-3, with a possible D match to TRBD1 (5 bases). Germline values: CDR1 SGDLS, CDR2 YYNGEE. Trimming removed 0 bases at V and 2 bases at J, with 7 bases between. This CDR3 contains 14 residues. The CDR3 coding sequence is TGTGCCAGCAGCGTAGTAGGGGTCACAGATACGCAGTATTTT. This codes for CASSVVGVTDTQYF.

The J gene is TRBJ2-3, the V gene TRBV30, with 7 bases identical to TRBD2. V lost 4 bases to trimming and J lost 1 base; unmatched junction nucleotides: 5. The CDR3 consists of 14 residues. Germline-derived CDR1 and CDR2 are GTSNPN and SVGIG (reference sequence). In nucleotides, the CDR3 is TGTGCCTGGACGGACCTAGCGGGCACAGATACGCAGTATTTT. The encoded protein is CAWTDLAGTDTQYF.

This clonotype was observed a few times. V and J are TRBV5-1 and TRBJ2-7; 7 bases fit TRBD1. V dropped 4 bases and J dropped 0; count of bases not matched to a gene: 4. The germline gives CDR1 SGHRS, CDR2 YFSETQ. The CDR3 is 14 amino acids. The CDR3 loop is CASSKGTVSYEQYF. The CDR3 DNA is TGCGCCAGCAGCAAAGGGACAGTCTCCTACGAGCAGTACTTC.

The CDR3 protein is CASSLQGRQPQHF. CDR3 nucleotides: TGTGCCAGCAGCTTACAGGGTCGGCAGCCCCAGCATTTT. The chain links TRBV27 to TRBJ1-5; D perhaps matches TRBD1 (6 bases). Germline V gene data show CDR1 as MNHEY and CDR2 as SMNVEV (reference sequence). The CDR3 is made up of 13 amino acids. Trimming took off 6 bases at V and 7 bases at J, with 13 bases between the two ends.

This clonotype occurred a few times. In DNA, the CDR3 is TGTGCCAGCACGGGACAGACGTACAATGAGCAGTTCTTC. It codes for CASTGQTYNEQFF. This chain links TRBV12-3 or TRBV12-4 with TRBJ2-1, with 7 bases identical to TRBD1. The CDR3 consists of 13 residues. The J segment lost 4 bases and the V segment lost 7 bases, leaving 4 bases of the junction unmatched.

V and J are TRBV4-1 and TRBJ1-1; D is perhaps TRBD1 (6 bases). CDR1 and CDR2 from the germline V gene are MGHRA and YSYEKL. The CDR3 has 14 amino acids. Trimming left V 4 bases short and J 4 bases short, with 13 bases between. DNA of the CDR3: TGCGCCAGCAGCCCCCGGGGGGCAGGCACTGAAGCTTTCTTT. This codes for CASSPRGAGTEAFF.

This clonotype was found many times. The CDR3 reads CASSSPGQLNTGELFF. In nucleotides, the CDR3 is TGTGCCAGCAGCTCCCCGGGACAGCTGAACACCGGGGAGCTGTTTTTT. The chain has TRBV7-2 and TRBJ2-2; 7 bases are a match to TRBD1. Germline V gene lookup returns CDR1 SGHTA and CDR2 FQGNSA. V trimming: 4 bases; J trimming: 1 base; junction bases outside the gene matches: 6. This CDR3 region has 16 residues.

This chain joins TRBV18 and TRBJ1-1, with 10 bases that match TRBD1. V gave up 5 bases and J gave up 0 bases; unmatched junction bases: 6. Germline CDR1 and CDR2: KGHSH and LQKENI. There are 16 residues in the CDR3. CDR3 DNA sequence: TGTGCCAGCTCAAGCGGGGGACAGGGGATGAACACTGAAGCTTTCTTT. Its protein is CASSSGGQGMNTEAFF.